This passage covers 29 T cell receptor beta chains from one sample sequenced in a study of T cell repertoires in cytomegalovirus infection (dated by TCRdb to between 2018 and 2021). This specimen's treatment or condition label, interpreted: in vitro stimulation with specific CMV peptide epitopes to enrich CMV-specific T cells. Sequencing used an Illumina HiSeq 1500. TCRdb's own reprocessing of the public reads used fastp at Q25 and MiXCR and kept productive beta chains. Rows matching on CDR3 protein sequence are summarized as one entry with the most common DNA and genes. This sample comprises roughly 90,000 distinct CDR3 sequences, 20% to 30% of them detected only once. In total, the top ten clones hold approximately 49% of the sample. The antigens for these receptors are not known. The starting material was CD8+ T cells from cultured PBMCs, obtained from culture after CMV antigen stimulation. The receptors come from a human donor in good health (CMV status not recorded). Some clones in this sample may be carry-over from other donors' samples.

The chain joins TRBV27 to TRBJ2-1; possibly TRBD1 for D (5 bases). The germline gives CDR1 MNHEY, CDR2 SMNVEV (reference sequence). Trimming shortened V by 7 bases and J by 5 bases, and 18 bases separated the two germline ends. The CDR3 runs to 15 residues. The CDR3, as DNA: TGTGCCAGCACTCGATGGGCAGGGTGGCACAATGAGCAGTTCTTC. It codes for CASTRWAGWHNEQFF.

As regards this clonotype: A read error may explain this, as a much larger clone is one base away. The chain employs TRBV7-4 and TRBJ1-1, with D unclear. Germline V gene data show CDR1 as SGHVT and CDR2 as SQSDAQ. The CDR3 runs 14 residues. The CDR3 region is CASNQPAVNTEAYF. The DNA for the CDR3 is TGTGCCAGCAATCAACCGGCGGTGAACACTGAAGCTTACTTT. Filled out from reference TRBV7-4 and TRBJ1-1, the complete variable domain reads GAGVSQSPRYKVAKRGRDVALRCDSISGHVTLYWYRQTLGQGSEVLTYSQSDAQRDKSGRPSGRFSAERPERSVSTLKIQRTEQGDSAVYLCASNQPAVNTEAYFGQGTRLTVV.

V usage is TRBV5-6 and J usage is TRBJ2-7; possible D gene TRBD2, 7 bases. Trimming removed 2 bases from V and 2 bases from J, with 17 bases in between. CDR1 and CDR2 from the germline V gene are SGHDT and YYEEEE. The CDR3 is 16 amino acids. The chain's CDR3 is CASSFSTGGLTYEQYF. CDR3 DNA: TGTGCCAGCAGCTTTAGCACGGGGGGCTTAACCTACGAGCAGTACTTC.

This clonotype was detected only a few times. The chain is built from TRBV4-1 and TRBJ2-1; D might be TRBD2 (5 bases). V was clipped by 0 bases and J by 4 bases, with 13 bases between them. The germline V gene has CDR1 MGHRA and CDR2 YSYEKL. The CDR3 sequence is 16 residues long. The CDR3: CASSQEVGAPYNEQFF. DNA of the CDR3: TGCGCCAGCAGCCAAGAAGTGGGAGCGCCTTACAATGAGCAGTTCTTC.

The chain links TRBV30 to TRBJ1-2; 8 bases match TRBD1. V trimming: 0 bases; J trimming: 8 bases; junction bases outside the gene matches: 11. The CDR3 extends over 15 amino acids. Germline CDR1 GTSNPN, CDR2 SVGIG (reference sequence). The CDR3 DNA reads as TGTGCCTGGAGTGTTTCGACAGGGGTTTGGCAAGGCTACACCTTC. It yields the protein CAWSVSTGVWQGYTF.

The CDR3 region is CASSLGTPYEQYF. As DNA, the CDR3 is TGTGCCAGCAGCCTCGGGACCCCCTACGAGCAGTACTTC. The V gene is TRBV27, the J gene TRBJ2-7; D may be TRBD1 or TRBD2 (5 bases each). The CDR3 runs to 13 residues. V lost 6 bases and J 2 bases, leaving 11 bases between the germline ends. The V gene's germline CDR1 is MNHEY and CDR2 SMNVEV (reference sequence).

This clonotype was seen ten or more times. The chain has TRBV7-2 and TRBJ2-7; 7 bases line up with TRBD1. The trim removed 0 bases at V and 1 base at J, leaving 3 bases unmatched. Germline V CDR1 and CDR2: SGHTA, FQGNSA. The CDR3 runs 15 residues. As DNA, the CDR3 is TGTGCCAGCAGCTTAGCGGGGACAGCGTCCTACGAGCAGTACTTC. It specifies CASSLAGTASYEQYF.

V usage is TRBV2 and J usage is TRBJ1-6, with D tentatively TRBD1 (5 bases). Germline V gives CDR1 SNHLY, CDR2 FYNNEI. The CDR3 has 15 residues. Trimming took 6 bases from V and 5 from J, leaving 14 bases between them. CDR3 in amino acids: CASRELGPNNSPLHF. The CDR3 DNA reads as TGTGCCAGCAGGGAATTGGGACCTAATAATTCACCCCTCCACTTT.

This clonotype came up many times. This chain joins TRBV7-8 and TRBJ2-1, with D possibly matching TRBD1 (6 bases). CDR1 is SGHVS, CDR2 FQNEAQ, per germline. V lost 7 bases and J 5 bases, leaving 21 bases between the germline ends. The CDR3 runs 16 residues. CDR3 loop: CASTPFVGGGNNEQFF. Here the CDR3 DNA reads TGTGCCAGCACCCCGTTCGTTGGGGGCGGCAACAATGAGCAGTTCTTC.

This clonotype was seen more than once but under ten times. The CDR3 is CSVEDLQQGSYEQYF. Here the CDR3 DNA reads TGCAGCGTTGAAGATCTCCAACAGGGTTCCTACGAGCAGTACTTC. The chain has TRBV29-1 and TRBJ2-7; a possible D gene is TRBD1 (6 bases). The CDR3 contains 15 residues. Trimming cost V 0 bases and J 1 base, with 13 bases left between them. Germline assignment: CDR1 SQVTM and CDR2 ANQGSEA.

Points on this clonotype: A clone one base away is much larger, so this may be a read error. The V gene is TRBV7-9, the J gene TRBJ1-4; 8 bases fit TRBD1. The CDR3 is 15 amino acids. CDR1 is SEHNR, CDR2 FQNEAQ, per germline (reference sequence). The CDR3 sequence is CANSPTGGANEKLFF. DNA for the CDR3: TGTGCCAACAGCCCCACAGGGGGGGCTAATGAAAAACTGTTTTTT.

Notes on this clonotype: A read error may account for a junction end that differs from germline. This chain uses TRBV27 with TRBJ1-6; no reliable D call. The CDR3 is 16 residues long. In germline, CDR1 is MNHEY, CDR2 SMNVEV (reference sequence). CDR3 in amino acids: CASSSTPSSYISPLHF. The CDR3 DNA is TGTGCCAGCAGTTCCACCCCGAGCTCCTATATTTCACCCCTCCACTTT.

This rearrangement joins TRBV29-1 to TRBJ2-7; 8 bases align to TRBD1. V lost 7 bases and J lost 4; bases outside the gene matches: 12. The CDR3 contains 14 residues. Looked up from germline, CDR1 is SQVTM and CDR2 is ANQGSEA. Here the CDR3 DNA reads TGCAGCGCCTACATTGCAGGGGGCGGGTACGAGCAGTACTTC. This codes for CSAYIAGGGYEQYF.

This clonotype was counted at least ten times. For the CDR3, the DNA is TGTGCCAGCAGTACAAATACAGGGGTCTCCTACGAGCAGTACTTC. It yields the protein CASSTNTGVSYEQYF. The chain links TRBV6-5 to TRBJ2-7; 7 bases are a match to TRBD1. J gave up 0 bases and V 5 bases, and 7 bases lay outside the gene matches. The CDR3 sequence is 15 residues long. Germline V gene data show CDR1 as MNHEY and CDR2 as SVGAGI.

At least ten counts were recorded for this clonotype. The rearrangement links TRBV7-2 to TRBJ1-1; 7 bases fit TRBD1. J was trimmed by 7 bases and V by 4 bases; bases with no gene match: 6. Germline loops: CDR1 SGHTA, CDR2 FQGNSA. The CDR3 totals 13 residues. This CDR3 is CASSSDRTSEAFF. For the CDR3, the DNA is TGTGCCAGCAGCTCGGACAGGACGAGTGAAGCTTTCTTT. The full variable domain, rest sourced from reference TRBV7-2 and TRBJ1-1, is GAGVSQSPSNKVTEKGKDVELRCDPISGHTALYWYRQSLGQGLEFLIYFQGNSAPDKSGLPSDRFSAERTGGSVSTLTIQRTQQEDSAVYLCASSSDRTSEAFFGQGTRLTVV.

This clonotype was seen repeatedly, ten times or more. The chain has TRBV12-3 or TRBV12-4 and TRBJ2-3; D is unresolved. V lost 7 bases and J lost 3, with 8 bases in between. CDR3 length equals 12 residues. This CDR3 is CASTQATDTQYF. The CDR3 DNA reads TGTGCCAGCACCCAAGCAACAGATACGCAGTATTTT.

This clonotype was seen more than once but under ten times. The chain has TRBV19 and TRBJ1-1; D possibly corresponds to TRBD1 (5 bases). The CDR3 totals 14 residues. Germline-derived CDR1 and CDR2 are LNHDA and SQIVND (reference sequence). V lost 4 bases and J 1 base, leaving 10 bases between the germline ends. The CDR3 sequence is CASSTPGPNTEAFF. Written as DNA, the CDR3 is TGTGCCAGTAGTACCCCGGGGCCGAACACTGAAGCTTTCTTT.

This clonotype has at least ten counts. The chain couples TRBV7-9 to TRBJ1-6; D is unresolved. The germline V gene encodes CDR1 SEHNR and CDR2 FQNEAQ (reference sequence). This CDR3 region has 15 residues. Trimming took 1 base from V and 6 from J, leaving 10 bases between them. The CDR3 nucleotides read TGTGCCAGCAGCTTAGAGTTCCGGGCTAATTCACCCCTCCACTTT. It translates to CASSLEFRANSPLHF.

This clonotype appeared once. V gene TRBV6-5 combines with J gene TRBJ2-2; 9 bases map to TRBD1. From germline, CDR1 is MNHEY and CDR2 SVGAGI. CDR3 size: 15 residues. The V segment lost 4 bases and the J segment 3 bases; nucleotides outside the gene matches: 3. The CDR3 DNA sequence: TGTGCCAGCAGTTGGGACAGGGATTACACCGGGGAGCTGTTTTTT. Amino acids: CASSWDRDYTGELFF.

This chain links TRBV20-1 with TRBJ2-7; TRBD1 matches at 8 bases. The CDR3 contains 13 residues. Germline V gene lookup returns CDR1 DFQATT and CDR2 SNEGSKA (reference sequence). Unmatched junction bases numbered 4, after V lost 3 bases and J lost 3 bases. CDR3 residues: CSARGQVDYEQYF. As DNA, the CDR3 is TGCAGTGCTAGGGGACAGGTTGACTACGAGCAGTACTTC.

The CDR3 protein is CSARPQRNTGELFF. The CDR3 DNA reads TGCAGTGCTAGGCCTCAGCGAAACACCGGGGAGCTGTTTTTT. The rearrangement joins TRBV20-1 to TRBJ2-2; D remains unclear. CDR3 length: 14 amino acids. CDR1 is DFQATT and CDR2 is SNEGSKA in the germline V gene (reference sequence). Trimming took off 3 bases at V and 2 bases at J, with 10 bases between the two ends.

V is TRBV11-2 and J is TRBJ1-4; maybe TRBD1 (5 bases). This CDR3 region has 17 residues. Per germline, CDR1 SGHAT and CDR2 FQNNGV. The V end was cut by 5 bases, the J end by 6 bases, with 22 bases between. CDR3 nucleotide sequence: TGTGCCAGCAGCCCCTCAACCGGGGGTTGGGCTGATGAAAAACTGTTTTTT. This sequence encodes CASSPSTGGWADEKLFF.

The genes are TRBV19 and TRBJ2-7; TRBD1 aligns across 9 bases. From germline, CDR1 is LNHDA and CDR2 SQIVND (reference sequence). The CDR3 spans 15 residues. Unmatched junction bases numbered 7, after V lost 3 bases and J lost 4 bases. CDR3 DNA: TGTGCCAGTAGTATGTCGGGACAGGGCAGGTACGAGCAGTACTTC. Translation gives CASSMSGQGRYEQYF.

The sample holds many counts of this clonotype. This chain connects TRBV4-2 to TRBJ2-7; 11 bases match TRBD2. The J segment lost 2 bases and the V segment lost 0 bases, leaving 3 bases of the junction unmatched. The length of the CDR3 is 16 residues. Looked up from germline, CDR1 is LGHNA and CDR2 is YNFKEQ. CDR3 in DNA: TGTGCCAGCAGCCAAGAGATACTAGCGGGGGCCTACGAGCAGTACTTC. Protein: CASSQEILAGAYEQYF.

The chain links TRBV6-1 to TRBJ2-7, with D perhaps being TRBD1 or TRBD2 (5 bases each). Germline CDR1 is MNHNS and CDR2 is SASEGT. The CDR3 runs to 15 residues. V was trimmed by 2 bases and J by 1 base, leaving 12 bases between them. In nucleotides, the CDR3 is TGTGCCAGCAGTGAACCGGGACCTAGGTCCTACGAGCAGTACTTC. It translates to CASSEPGPRSYEQYF.

The rearrangement uses TRBV4-3 and TRBJ2-1; the D is unclear. This CDR3 is 13 amino acids long. Between the trimmed V and J ends, which lost 2 bases and 5 bases, there was a span of 7 bases. From germline, CDR1 is LGHNA and CDR2 YSLEER. Here the CDR3 reads CASSQSPNNEQFF. CDR3 nucleotide sequence: TGCGCCAGCAGCCAATCTCCCAACAATGAGCAGTTCTTC.

This clonotype was seen ten or more times. The gene calls are TRBV15 and TRBJ2-3, with 12 bases identical to TRBD1. Germline values: CDR1 LNHNV, CDR2 YYDKDF (reference sequence). The CDR3 is made up of 17 amino acids. J gave up 5 bases and V 0 bases, and 6 bases lay outside the gene matches. The CDR3 DNA follows: TGTGCCACCAGCAGAGAAGGGACAGGGGGCTCTATAGATACGCAGTATTTT. Translation gives CATSREGTGGSIDTQYF. The variable domain in full, with the rest retrieved from reference TRBV15 and TRBJ2-3, is DAMVIQNPRYQVTQFGKPVTLSCSQTLNHNVMYWYQQKSSQAPKLLFHYYDKDFNNEADTPDNFQSRRPNTSFCFLDIRSPGLGDTAMYLCATSREGTGGSIDTQYFGPGTRLTVL.

There are a few counts of this clonotype. J is TRBJ1-1 and V is TRBV7-9, with D perhaps matching TRBD1 (5 bases). Germline-derived CDR1 and CDR2 are SEHNR and FQNEAQ (reference sequence). Trimming removed 5 bases at V and 2 bases at J, with 12 bases between. There are 14 residues in the CDR3. As DNA, the CDR3 is TGTGCCAGCAGCCCCTCCGACAGAAACACTGAAGCTTTCTTT. It encodes CASSPSDRNTEAFF. Supplemented by reference TRBV7-9 and TRBJ1-1, the full variable domain reads DTGVSQNPRHKITKRGQNVTFRCDPISEHNRLYWYRQTLGQGPEFLTYFQNEAQLEKSRLLSDRFSAERPKGSFSTLEIQRTEQGDSAMYLCASSPSDRNTEAFFGQGTRLTVV.

At least ten counts were recorded for this clonotype. The chain is built from TRBV7-9 and TRBJ1-1; 12 bases are shared with TRBD1. Germline lookup yields CDR1 SEHNR and CDR2 FQNEAQ (reference sequence). The CDR3 sequence is 18 residues long. The V and J ends lost 5 bases and 0 bases, in that order; junction bases with no gene match: 10. The CDR3 sequence is CASSPLRDRGHMNTEAFF. Written as DNA, the CDR3 is TGTGCCAGCAGCCCGCTCCGGGACAGGGGGCATATGAACACTGAAGCTTTCTTT. The entire variable domain, with the rest obtained from reference TRBV7-9 and TRBJ1-1, is as follows: DTGVSQNPRHKITKRGQNVTFRCDPISEHNRLYWYRQTLGQGPEFLTYFQNEAQLEKSRLLSDRFSAERPKGSFSTLEIQRTEQGDSAMYLCASSPLRDRGHMNTEAFFGQGTRLTVV.